The text below deals with one T cell receptor beta chain. As originally analysed: It was from reference gene primer amplification that nucleated cell counts were estimated. TCRdb's table, derived via immunoSEQ multiplex PCR, lists solely in-frame clones and lacks some. The V and J calls and clone size are taken from that table; D and trimming were inferred from the DNA. Of 250,000 to 300,000 clones in the sample, around 86% were seen once. Germline CDR1 reads MGHRA; CDR2 reads YSYEKL. Trimming shortened V by 4 bases and J by 0 bases, and 10 bases separated the two germline ends. The CDR3 runs to 15 residues. These data are taken from a study of blood T cell repertoires in COVID-19. Study-wide context: COVID-19 samples, acute and convalescent, were from the United States, Italy and Spain. The analysed material was cDNA or gDNA that came from T cells, B-cell-depleted T cells, or PBMCs.

The chain joins TRBV4-1 to TRBJ1-3; D gene uncertain. The sequenced sample consisted of peripheral blood. The receptor was derived from a woman aged 40 to 50 who had recovered from COVID-19. CDR3: CASSRAGSSGNTIYF. CDR3 coding DNA: TGCGCCAGCAGCCGGGCGGGTAGCTCTGGAAACACCATATATTTT.